This paragraph reports one TCR beta chain. Its target is unknown. CDR1 is MDHEN, CDR2 SYDVKM, per germline. The V end lost 10 bases, the J end lost 6 bases, and 18 bases lay between the germline ends. The CDR3 contains 13 residues. Generated by immunoSEQ multiplex PCR, the TCRdb table keeps only in-frame clones and is missing some. Here the sample spans over 80,000 clones, around nine tenths being singletons. The cohort excluded patients with autoimmune disease history or systemic immunosuppression. The sample belongs to a study of OX40 agonist ivuxolimab in advanced cancers. Turning to the study itself: Of mixed ages from about 23 to 85 and averaging around 60 years, the group was about 80% male. Study results and caveats: More expanded clones were seen, on average, in CD8+ T cells than in CD4+.

This sequence was found in an adult with an advanced solid tumor such as melanoma, head and neck, liver or kidney cancer. The source material was CD4+ or CD8+ T cells sorted from blood, sampled in a trial of the OX40 agonist ivuxolimab. The V gene is TRBV28, the J gene TRBJ1-1, with D perhaps TRBD1 (5 bases). The CDR3 DNA reads TGTGCCACAGGGAGAGGTGACAGACCTGAAGCTTTCTTT. Translation: CATGRGDRPEAFF.